This paragraph reports one TCR beta chain. Its antigen target is currently unknown. Base quality data are lacking; no much larger clone is found one base away. The CDR3 starts with the cysteine, ends with the phenylalanine, and has 15 residues. Only the CDR3 DNA is retained, 45 bases long and in frame from the first base. V loses 1 base of germline sequence and J loses 2 bases, and the interval between the two ends is 11 bases. From a lookup of the germline V gene, CDR1 and CDR2 are SGHRS and YFSETQ. Untouched CD4+ T cells were isolated from Ficoll-separated PBMC by magnetic bead negative selection, reaching an average purity of about 98%. Magnetic beads were used to isolate untouched CD4+ T cells from Ficoll-separated PBMC, giving about 97.7% purity with negligible CD8+ contamination. Peripheral blood mononuclear cells came from the buffy coats of a few healthy blood donors, who served as the study's donors. All three donors were CMV seronegative. The DNeasy Blood & Tissue Kit was used to extract genomic DNA. TCRB sequencing was performed on genomic DNA from sorted CD137+CD4+ cells and pre-culture CD4+ baseline samples from each subject.

TCRB CDR3 regions were amplified with the immunoSEQ multiplex PCR using forward primers for 54 TRBV segments and reverse primers for 13 TRBJ segments. Pre-culture CD4+ samples were sequenced at deep resolution, targeting under 250,000 T cell genomes. Sequencing of the amplicons on an Illumina HiSeq System generated 87 bp reads spanning the CDR3. Per the original workflow: PCR and sequencing errors in the reads were corrected, and CDR3 regions were defined by aligning to IMGT reference sequences. Synthetic template pools were used to estimate counts of templates and unique rearrangements. Clonality was computed by subtracting Pielou's evenness from 1. The Daley-Smith estimator was used to estimate richness. Repertoire overlap was measured with Morisita's index. Clones present in cultured samples but not detected in the pre-culture repertoire of the same donor were defined as low-abundance clones. In its TCRdb copy, this immuneACCESS table keeps in-frame sequences only and misses some clones. Where compared with another copy, unresolved V genes explain less than half of these, and the others have no known cause. V and J calls plus clone size are reproduced from that table; the DNA served to infer D and trimming. The sample contains over 100,000 clones, around 93% of them found a single time. The ten largest account for approximately 0.29% of the sample.

This sample was included in a study of T cell repertoires and HLA-DP antigens (dated by TCRdb to between 2018 and 2020). With regard to the full study: An in vitro model of CD4+ T cell alloreactivity against allogeneic HLA-DP presented by transduced HeLa cells was used in the study. Compared with self, one alloantigen differed at one amino acid in the peptide-binding groove and the other differed at around eleven, modelling structurally similar versus dissimilar alloantigens. Of the three donors, two were male and one was female, and their ages ranged from the 18-to-29 age band up to the 60-to-69 age band. Average DNA input was roughly 220 ng for sorted CD137+CD4+ samples, compared with approximately 1,300 ng for pre-culture CD4+ samples.

What the work shows at the level of the full study, not this receptor alone: An average cumulative frequency of around 35% against one allele and less than 65% against the other was found for clones undetected before culture. The study was limited by having only a few donors, by relying on a non-physiological HeLa antigen-presenting system, and by using total CD4+ responder cells. Separate analysis of naive and memory CD4+ repertoires was not performed. Similar clonality (around 0.39) was observed for sorted CD137+ cells against both alloantigens, and this clonality was much higher than that observed in pre-culture samples (around 0.04).

Sequenced input: CD4+ T cells from PBMCs. The source is a woman under 30 in good health and CMV-seronegative. The rearranged chain carries TRBV5-1 and TRBJ2-3, with no confidently assigned D gene. The CDR3 corresponds to CASSLLGRDTDTQYF. The nucleotide sequence is given as TGCGCCAGCAGCTTGTTGGGCAGAGACACAGATACGCAGTATTTT. With the rest looked up from the reference TRBV5-1 and TRBJ2-3 genes rather than sequenced, the full variable domain is KAGVTQTPRYLIKTRGQQVTLSCSPISGHRSVSWYQQTPGQGLQFLFEYFSETQRNKGNFPGRFSGRQFSNSRSEMNVSTLELGDSALYLCASSLLGRDTDTQYFGPGTRLTVL.